Below, 18 T cell receptor beta chains from the same sample are listed, as sequenced in a study of T cells after yellow fever vaccination. TCRdb analysed the 5' RACE reads with MiXCR anew, one entry per CDR3 protein. This sample has tens of thousands of distinct CDR3 sequences; less than 3.5% occur once, and the top ten carry roughly 0.97%. The source was PBMCs, either bulk or a sorted T-cell subset (CD4+, CD8+, memory, or dextramer-sorted; not recorded which), collected approximately 40 days after the first yellow fever vaccination. The receptor set was obtained from a man aged 18 to 30 who received the YFV17D yellow fever vaccine.

The sample holds many counts of this clonotype. V is TRBV10-3 and J is TRBJ2-7; either TRBD1 or TRBD2 may supply D (5 bases each). V was shortened by 4 bases and J by 3 bases, with 10 bases between the two germline ends. The CDR3 loop spans 13 amino acids. Per the germline V gene, CDR1 is ENHRY and CDR2 is SYGVKD. CDR3 in DNA: TGTGCCATCAGTGGGGCAGGGAGCTACGAGCAGTACGTC. It specifies CAISGAGSYEQYV.

In this sample, this clonotype is medium-sized. The gene calls are TRBV2 and TRBJ2-1; perhaps TRBD2 as D (6 bases). This CDR3 has 15 residues. Germline CDR1 and CDR2: SNHLY and FYNNEI. Trimming shortened V by 3 bases and J by 4 bases, and 13 bases separated the two germline ends. Here the CDR3 reads CASSELTSPYNEQFF. The CDR3 nucleotides read TGTGCCAGCAGTGAGTTAACTAGCCCGTACAATGAGCAGTTCTTC.

V and J are TRBV10-3 and TRBJ1-1; no clear D. Per germline, CDR1 ENHRY and CDR2 SYGVKD. The CDR3 is 12 amino acids. Trimming shortened V by 10 bases and J by 5 bases, and 14 bases separated the two germline ends. The CDR3, as DNA: TGTGCCACCCTAGGCGGGAGGACTGAAGCTTTCTTT. Translated, it gives CATLGGRTEAFF.

This clonotype was counted a few times. The chain uses TRBV6-5 and TRBJ2-1, with 14 bases aligning to TRBD2. This CDR3 contains 14 residues. V shed 6 bases, J shed 12 bases, and the junction held 7 bases outside the gene matches. Germline CDR1 reads MNHEY; CDR2 reads SVGAGI. The CDR3 sequence is CASSATSGGVWQFF. CDR3 nucleotides: TGTGCCAGCAGCGCGACTAGCGGGGGGGTGTGGCAGTTCTTC.

There are a few counts of this clonotype. This chain joins TRBV11-3 and TRBJ1-1; maybe TRBD1 (6 bases). From germline, CDR1 is SGHNT and CDR2 YENEEA. The CDR3 runs to 19 residues. The germline V and J ends were trimmed by 0 bases and 0 bases, with 20 bases remaining between them. The CDR3: CASSLDSGGAILMNTEAFF. CDR3 coding DNA: TGTGCCAGCAGCTTAGATTCGGGGGGGGCCATATTAATGAACACTGAAGCTTTCTTT.

This clonotype was detected many times. The chain uses TRBV6-5 and TRBJ2-7; D ambiguous. The CDR3 is made up of 15 amino acids. Germline CDR1 and CDR2: MNHEY and SVGAGI. Between the trimmed V and J ends, which lost 0 bases and 0 bases, there was a span of 9 bases. CDR3: CASSYSNPGSYEQYF. The CDR3 DNA is TGTGCCAGCAGTTACTCAAATCCAGGCTCCTACGAGCAGTACTTC.

This clonotype was picked up many times. The rearrangement links TRBV7-2 to TRBJ2-1; 16 positions match TRBD2. The CDR3 has 17 residues. After removal of 5 bases from V and 9 bases from J, the junction contained 10 bases not matched to a gene. Germline CDR1 and CDR2: SGHTA and FQGNSA. The CDR3 loop is CASSRAGTSGGAGEQFF. The CDR3 nucleotides are TGTGCCAGCAGCAGAGCCGGGACTAGCGGGGGGGCGGGTGAGCAGTTCTTC.

This clonotype occurred many times. The rearrangement joins TRBV6-2 or TRBV6-3 to TRBJ2-7, with D possibly TRBD1 on 5 matching bases. CDR1 is MNHEY and CDR2 is SVGEGT in the germline V gene. This CDR3 contains 15 residues. Trimming pared 5 bases from V and 2 bases from J, leaving 16 bases between. DNA of the CDR3: TGTGCCAGCAGTCAAACAGGAGTTTTTCCCTACGAGCAGTACTTC. Its translation is CASSQTGVFPYEQYF.

This clonotype has ten or more counts. The genes are TRBV7-2 and TRBJ2-1; D not resolved. This CDR3 is 13 amino acids long. CDR1 is SGHTA, CDR2 FQGNSA, per germline. The V end lost 1 base, the J end lost 1 base, and 2 bases lay between the germline ends. CDR3 amino acids: CASSLGSYNEQFF. In DNA, the CDR3 is TGTGCCAGCAGCTTAGGTTCCTACAATGAGCAGTTCTTC.

This clonotype was seen many times. The rearrangement uses TRBV7-2 and TRBJ2-5, with 9 positions matching TRBD1. CDR1 SGHTA and CDR2 FQGNSA come from the germline V gene. This CDR3 has 15 residues. V was clipped by 5 bases and J by 4 bases; unmatched bases: 8. The CDR3 coding sequence is TGTGCCAGCAGCGTAGAGGGACAGGGTGGAGAGACCCAGTACTTC. Translating it yields CASSVEGQGGETQYF.

This clonotype was found many times. V usage is TRBV5-1 and J usage is TRBJ2-1, with D possibly being TRBD1 or TRBD2 (5 bases each). V lost 0 bases, J lost 5 bases, and 12 bases lay in between. Per germline, CDR1 SGHRS and CDR2 YFSETQ. The CDR3 is 15 residues long. This CDR3 reads CASSLGGTVNNEQFF. Written as DNA, the CDR3 is TGCGCCAGCAGCTTGGGAGGGACGGTTAACAATGAGCAGTTCTTC.

This clonotype was found many times. This chain uses TRBV7-2 with TRBJ2-2; 8 bases align to TRBD1. The CDR3 is 16 residues long. CDR1 and CDR2 from the germline V gene are SGHTA and FQGNSA. Trimming took 4 bases from V and 1 from J; bases not matched to a gene: 5. CDR3 DNA: TGTGCCAGCAGCTCACGACAGGGGTTGAACACCGGGGAGCTGTTTTTT. Translated: CASSSRQGLNTGELFF.

This clonotype was found many times. The chain couples TRBV24-1 to TRBJ1-2; 9 positions match TRBD1. J gave up 2 bases and V 3 bases, and 0 bases lay outside the gene matches. The CDR3 has 14 amino acids. Germline CDR1 is KGHDR and CDR2 is SFDVKD. The CDR3 is CATSDGTGNYGYTF. Here the CDR3 DNA reads TGTGCCACCAGTGATGGGACAGGGAACTATGGCTACACCTTC.

This clonotype was found many times. The chain uses TRBV7-2 and TRBJ2-7, with 7 bases identical to TRBD1. CDR3 length: 14 amino acids. V trimming: 1 base; J trimming: 6 bases; junction bases outside the gene matches: 6. The germline gives CDR1 SGHTA, CDR2 FQGNSA. CDR3 loop: CASSLVFGQVEQYF. CDR3 DNA: TGTGCCAGCAGCTTAGTATTTGGACAGGTCGAGCAGTACTTC.

This clonotype showed up many times. V and J are TRBV12-5 and TRBJ1-1; D not resolved. Trimming took off 5 bases at V and 10 bases at J, with 11 bases between the two ends. Germline CDR1 is LGHNT and CDR2 is FRNRAP. The length of the CDR3 is 11 residues. CDR3 sequence: CASGPRQIAFF. In DNA form, the CDR3 reads TGTGCTAGTGGTCCCCGCCAAATAGCTTTCTTT.

By share of the sample, this clonotype is medium-sized. This chain joins TRBV11-2 and TRBJ1-2, with D uncertain. The CDR3 totals 14 residues. V lost 1 base and J lost 2, with 8 bases in between. The germline V gene encodes CDR1 SGHAT and CDR2 FQNNGV. CDR3 sequence: CASSLVAANYGYTF. The CDR3 region has the DNA TGTGCCAGCAGCTTAGTGGCAGCGAACTATGGCTACACCTTC.

This clonotype is classed as medium-sized. This sequence joins TRBV12-3 or TRBV12-4 and TRBJ1-5; maybe TRBD1 (6 bases). This CDR3 spans 14 amino acids. Trimming removed 5 bases at V and 8 bases at J, with 16 bases between. Written as DNA, the CDR3 is TGTGCCAGCAGTCAGAACAGGGCCCATGAGCCCCAGCATTTT. Its translation is CASSQNRAHEPQHF.

This clonotype was observed many times. The CDR3 spells CASSQDPPRKLEVTDTQYF. The DNA of the CDR3 is TGTGCCAGCAGCCAGGATCCCCCAAGGAAACTAGAGGTTACAGATACGCAGTATTTT. V usage is TRBV4-2 and J usage is TRBJ2-3; D may be TRBD2 (5 bases). Trimming stripped 3 bases from V and 3 bases from J, with 25 bases between. Germline V gives CDR1 LGHNA, CDR2 YNFKEQ. The CDR3 contains 19 residues.